This T cell receptor beta chain was obtained from a study of T cells in Graves' hyperthyroidism and ophthalmopathy. Germline values: CDR1 ENHRY, CDR2 SYGVKD. V trimming: 2 bases; J trimming: 4 bases; junction bases outside the gene matches: 6. There are 17 residues in the CDR3. What was amplified from RNA transcripts were TCR beta CDR3 regions. Primed by the HTBI set, a first-round RT-PCR was run on the TCR CDR3. TCRdb passed the multiplex PCR reads through MiXCR, listing each CDR3 protein once. The sample records some 580,000 distinct CDR3 sequences, roughly 16% being singletons. This clonotype was seen a few times.

This chain connects TRBV10-3 to TRBJ2-2, with 11 bases matching TRBD2. The sample consisted of blood. The clonotype originates from a woman in her thirties or forties with Graves' ophthalmopathy. CDR3 protein: CAISETLAGEGTGELFF. CDR3 in DNA: TGTGCCATCAGTGAGACACTAGCGGGAGAGGGCACCGGGGAGCTGTTTTTT.